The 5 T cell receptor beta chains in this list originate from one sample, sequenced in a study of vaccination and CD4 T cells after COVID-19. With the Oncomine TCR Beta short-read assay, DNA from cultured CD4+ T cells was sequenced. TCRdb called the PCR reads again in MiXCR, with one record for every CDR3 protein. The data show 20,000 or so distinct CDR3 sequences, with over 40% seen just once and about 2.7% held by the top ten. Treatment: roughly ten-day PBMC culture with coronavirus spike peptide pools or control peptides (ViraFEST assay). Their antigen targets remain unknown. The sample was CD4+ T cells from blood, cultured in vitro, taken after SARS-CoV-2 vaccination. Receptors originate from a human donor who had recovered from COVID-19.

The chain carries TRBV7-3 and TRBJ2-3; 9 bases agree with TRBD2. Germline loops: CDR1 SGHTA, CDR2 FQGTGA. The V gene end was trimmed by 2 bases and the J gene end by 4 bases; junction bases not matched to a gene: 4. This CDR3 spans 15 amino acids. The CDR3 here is CASSLGGGAADTQYF. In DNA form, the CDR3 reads TGTGCCAGCAGCTTAGGCGGGGGGGCCGCAGATACGCAGTATTTT.

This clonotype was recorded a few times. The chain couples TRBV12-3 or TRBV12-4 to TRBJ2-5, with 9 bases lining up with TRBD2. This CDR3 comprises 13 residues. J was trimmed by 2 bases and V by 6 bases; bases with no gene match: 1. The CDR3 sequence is CASSGLAQETQYF. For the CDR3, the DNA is TGTGCCAGCAGCGGACTAGCGCAAGAGACCCAGTACTTC.

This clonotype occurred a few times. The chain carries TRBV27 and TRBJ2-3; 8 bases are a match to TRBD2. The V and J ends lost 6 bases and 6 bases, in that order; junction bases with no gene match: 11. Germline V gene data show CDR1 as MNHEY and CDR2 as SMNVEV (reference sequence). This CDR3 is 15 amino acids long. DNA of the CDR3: TGTGCCAGCAGAATCTCGGGAGGGCAAGGTGATACGCAGTATTTT. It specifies CASRISGGQGDTQYF.

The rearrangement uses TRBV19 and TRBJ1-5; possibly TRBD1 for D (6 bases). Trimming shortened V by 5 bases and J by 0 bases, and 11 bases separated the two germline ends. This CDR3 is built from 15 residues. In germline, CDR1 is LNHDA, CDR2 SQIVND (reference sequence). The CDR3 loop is CASSAQQGSNQPQHF. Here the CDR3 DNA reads TGTGCCAGTAGTGCGCAACAGGGTAGCAATCAGCCCCAGCATTTT.

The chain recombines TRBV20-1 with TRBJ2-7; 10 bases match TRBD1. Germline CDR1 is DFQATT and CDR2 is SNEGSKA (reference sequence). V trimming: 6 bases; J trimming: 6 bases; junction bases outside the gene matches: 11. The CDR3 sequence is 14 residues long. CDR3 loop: CSADRGQGKREQYF. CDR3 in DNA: TGCAGTGCCGACAGGGGACAGGGGAAACGCGAGCAGTACTTC.